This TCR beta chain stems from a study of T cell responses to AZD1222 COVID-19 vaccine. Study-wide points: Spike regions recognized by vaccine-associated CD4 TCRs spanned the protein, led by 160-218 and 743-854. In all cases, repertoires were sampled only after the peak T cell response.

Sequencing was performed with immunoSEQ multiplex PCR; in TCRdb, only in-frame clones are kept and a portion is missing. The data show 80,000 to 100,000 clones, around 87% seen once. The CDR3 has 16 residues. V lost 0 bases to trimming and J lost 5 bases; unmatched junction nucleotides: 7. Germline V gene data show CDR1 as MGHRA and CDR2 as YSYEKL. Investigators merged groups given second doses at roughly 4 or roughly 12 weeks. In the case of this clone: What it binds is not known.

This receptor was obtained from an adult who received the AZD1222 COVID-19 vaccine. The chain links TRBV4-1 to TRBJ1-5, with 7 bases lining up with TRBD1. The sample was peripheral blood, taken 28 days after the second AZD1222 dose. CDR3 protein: CASSQDPATGYQPQHF. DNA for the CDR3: TGCGCCAGCAGCCAAGACCCTGCGACAGGGTATCAGCCCCAGCATTTT.